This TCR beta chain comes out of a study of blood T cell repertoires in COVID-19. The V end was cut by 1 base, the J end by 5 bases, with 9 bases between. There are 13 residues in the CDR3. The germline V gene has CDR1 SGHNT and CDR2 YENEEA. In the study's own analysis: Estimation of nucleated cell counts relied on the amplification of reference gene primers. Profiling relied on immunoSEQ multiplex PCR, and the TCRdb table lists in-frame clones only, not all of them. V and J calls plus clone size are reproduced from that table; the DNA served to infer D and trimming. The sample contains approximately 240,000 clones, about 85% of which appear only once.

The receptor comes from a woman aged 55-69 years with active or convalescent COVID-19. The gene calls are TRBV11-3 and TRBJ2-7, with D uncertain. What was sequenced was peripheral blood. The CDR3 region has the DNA TGTGCCAGCAGCTTAGGGCCCCGGGACGAGCAGTACTTC. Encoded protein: CASSLGPRDEQYF. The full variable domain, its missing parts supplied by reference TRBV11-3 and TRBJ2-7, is EAGVVQSPRYKIIEKKQPVAFWCNPISGHNTLYWYLQNLGQGPELLIRYENEEAVDDSQLPKDRFSAERLKGVDSTLKIQPAELGDSAVYLCASSLGPRDEQYFGPGTRLTVT.